This T cell receptor beta chain stems from a study of cytomegalovirus exposure and HLA in healthy donors. Germline V gene sequence: CDR1 MGHDK, CDR2 SYGVNS. This CDR3 has 13 amino acids. V was clipped by 10 bases and J by 7 bases; unmatched bases: 9. Primers for the PCR totalled 60 Vbeta and 13 Jbeta. Data came from immunoSEQ multiplex PCR; TCRdb stores just in-frame clones and leaves some out. This table has 200,000 or so clones, less than 90% appearing once. The sequence came from a girl younger than two in good health and CMV-seronegative. The chain uses TRBV25-1 and TRBJ2-2; 7 bases are a match to TRBD1. Material: PBMCs. CDR3 bases: TGTGCCACTACTATAGGGGGCATCGGGGAGCTGTTTTTT. Its protein product is CATTIGGIGELFF.